The 15 T cell receptor beta chains listed next were all sequenced from one sample in a study of cytomegalovirus exposure and HLA in healthy donors. Vbeta (60) and Jbeta (13) primers were used in the PCR. The data were produced by immunoSEQ multiplex PCR, yet TCRdb's version contains in-frame clones alone and is incomplete. The data show approximately 140,000 clones, just under 75% seen once. Sequencing was done on a sample of PBMCs. Receptors were obtained from a woman younger than 35 in good health and CMV-seronegative.

DNA of the CDR3: TGTGCCAGTAAACCGGGACTAGCGGGAGGTATGTTTAGGAATGAGCAGTTCTTC. Translating gives CASKPGLAGGMFRNEQFF. The J gene is TRBJ2-1, the V gene TRBV19; 15 positions agree with TRBD2. Germline V CDR1 and CDR2: LNHDA, SQIVND (reference sequence). Losses at the gene ends were 7 bases for V and 7 bases for J; bases not matched to a gene: 14. The length of the CDR3 is 18 residues.

CDR3 in amino acids: CASRPIGASTDTQYF. CDR3 nucleotide sequence: TGTGCCAGCAGACCCATAGGGGCTAGCACAGATACGCAGTATTTT. The rearrangement links TRBV27 to TRBJ2-3; weak D call: TRBD1 (5 bases). Germline CDR1 reads MNHEY; CDR2 reads SMNVEV (reference sequence). Trimming took 6 bases from V and 0 from J, leaving 13 bases between them. This CDR3 has 15 residues.

The chain employs TRBV19 and TRBJ1-2, with 9 bases identical to TRBD1. Germline assignment: CDR1 LNHDA and CDR2 SQIVND (reference sequence). This CDR3 is 14 amino acids long. Germline trimming cut 4 bases from V and 5 bases from J; bases unmatched to any gene: 5. Here the CDR3 reads CASSKRTGEYGYTF. The CDR3 nucleotides are TGTGCCAGTAGTAAGCGGACAGGGGAGTATGGCTACACCTTC.

V and J are TRBV11-3 and TRBJ1-1, with no clear D. The germline V gene encodes CDR1 SGHNT and CDR2 YENEEA. The CDR3 has 14 residues. Trimming removed 6 bases from V and 1 base from J, with 12 bases in between. Here the CDR3 DNA reads TGTGCCAGCAGAGAGGGTTGGAGGAACACTGAAGCTTTCTTT. Its translation is CASREGWRNTEAFF.

This chain joins TRBV5-1 and TRBJ2-1; maybe TRBD2 (6 bases). There are 15 residues in the CDR3. Germline CDR1 and CDR2: SGHRS and YFSETQ. V was pared by 2 bases and J by 1 base, with 10 bases between. The CDR3 region has the DNA TGCGCCAGCAGCTTCAACGGGGGTTCCTACAATGAGCAGTTCTTC. Protein: CASSFNGGSYNEQFF.

This chain joins TRBV6-5 and TRBJ2-1; 10 positions match TRBD2. Germline CDR1 and CDR2: MNHEY and SVGAGI. CDR3 length: 14 residues. J gave up 7 bases and V 6 bases, and 6 bases lay outside the gene matches. CDR3 residues: CASRAGTSENEQFF. The CDR3 DNA reads as TGTGCCAGCAGGGCCGGGACTAGCGAGAATGAGCAGTTCTTC.

This clone was counted once. The chain has TRBV18 and TRBJ2-6; TRBD1 matches at 8 bases. Germline lookup yields CDR1 KGHSH and CDR2 LQKENI. The CDR3 consists of 17 residues. Germline trimming cut 3 bases from V and 2 bases from J; bases unmatched to any gene: 6. The CDR3 DNA reads TGTGCCAGCTCACCGGGACAGGCGAGGGCTGGGGCCAACGTCCTGACTTTC. It yields the protein CASSPGQARAGANVLTF.

This clone occurred a few times. The chain recombines TRBV5-1 with TRBJ2-2, with D perhaps TRBD1 (6 bases). V gave up 1 base and J gave up 1 base, with 11 bases separating them. Per the germline V gene, CDR1 is SGHRS and CDR2 is YFSETQ. There are 16 residues in the CDR3. The CDR3 DNA is TGCGCCAGCAGCTTGAAGGCGACAGGGAACACCGGGGAGCTGTTTTTT. Residues: CASSLKATGNTGELFF. The variable domain in full, with the rest retrieved from reference TRBV5-1 and TRBJ2-2, is KAGVTQTPRYLIKTRGQQVTLSCSPISGHRSVSWYQQTPGQGLQFLFEYFSETQRNKGNFPGRFSGRQFSNSRSEMNVSTLELGDSALYLCASSLKATGNTGELFFGEGSRLTVL.

This clone has just one count. DNA of the CDR3: TGTGCCAGCAGCCCGGGGACAGGGGGCGCTGGCAATCAGCCCCAGCATTTT. It is translated as CASSPGTGGAGNQPQHF. The V gene is TRBV9, the J gene TRBJ1-5; 12 bases are shared with TRBD1. This CDR3 has 17 residues. The trim removed 4 bases at V and 2 bases at J, leaving 7 bases unmatched. Germline values: CDR1 SGDLS, CDR2 YYNGEE.

This clone was picked up one time. The rearrangement uses TRBV7-9 and TRBJ2-3; 7 bases are a match to TRBD2. The germline gives CDR1 SEHNR, CDR2 FQNEAQ (reference sequence). CDR3 length: 14 residues. Trimming removed 4 bases from V and 1 base from J; junction bases left unmatched: 2. The CDR3 is CASSSSGGTDTQYF. The CDR3 DNA is TGTGCCAGCAGCTCAAGCGGGGGCACAGATACGCAGTATTTT.

The chain has TRBV5-1 and TRBJ1-2; a possible D gene is TRBD1 (6 bases). V was shortened by 2 bases and J by 6 bases, with 11 bases between the two germline ends. The germline V gene has CDR1 SGHRS and CDR2 YFSETQ. The CDR3 runs 13 residues. This chain's CDR3 is CASSFPGADGYTF. CDR3 DNA sequence: TGCGCCAGCAGCTTCCCAGGGGCTGATGGCTACACCTTC.

The chain carries TRBV11-2 and TRBJ2-1; 10 bases align to TRBD2. This CDR3 region has 16 residues. J was trimmed by 8 bases and V by 0 bases; bases with no gene match: 7. Germline V gene sequence: CDR1 SGHAT, CDR2 FQNNGV. Here the CDR3 reads CASSLDERGGLDEQFF. The CDR3 DNA is TGTGCCAGCAGCTTAGATGAGCGGGGGGGTTTGGATGAGCAGTTCTTC.

V gene TRBV27 combines with J gene TRBJ2-1; 9 bases fit TRBD2. This CDR3 has 16 residues. Germline assignment: CDR1 MNHEY and CDR2 SMNVEV (reference sequence). V was clipped by 5 bases and J by 7 bases; unmatched bases: 12. The CDR3 DNA reads as TGTGCCAGCAGTCCCCTCAGGACTAGCGTCGGTAATGAGCAGTTCTTC. Its translation is CASSPLRTSVGNEQFF.

The chain links TRBV7-9 to TRBJ2-2, with D unclear. The V and J ends lost 2 bases and 4 bases respectively, with 8 bases between them. Germline V lookup: CDR1 SEHNR, CDR2 FQNEAQ (reference sequence). CDR3 length: 14 residues. Here the CDR3 reads CASSLSGRTGELFF. Written as DNA, the CDR3 is TGTGCCAGCAGCTTATCTGGCCGCACCGGGGAGCTGTTTTTT.

The chain has TRBV19 and TRBJ1-5, with 7 nucleotides matching TRBD1. V was clipped by 4 bases and J by 0 bases; unmatched bases: 9. The CDR3 extends over 17 amino acids. Germline CDR1 and CDR2: LNHDA and SQIVND (reference sequence). Written as DNA, the CDR3 is TGTGCCAGTAGTAGGACGACGGGACAGCCTAGCAATCAGCCCCAGCATTTT. Amino acid sequence: CASSRTTGQPSNQPQHF.